Listed below are T cell receptor beta chains from one sample, sequenced in a study of T cells in Graves' hyperthyroidism and ophthalmopathy. In TCRdb, the multiplex PCR reads were re-called with MiXCR into one record per CDR3 protein. The sample carries just under 750,000 distinct CDR3 sequences, 30% to 40% recorded once. The sequencing input was blood. The receptors shown here come from a woman aged 40 to 50 with Graves' hyperthyroidism. Each CDR3 is given with its conserved first and last residue. Clone size is shown for a subset of rows, as once, few, many or a class of expanded clone.

V gene,clone size,CDR3 protein
TRBV7-8,many,CASSPRYVEKLFF
TRBV10-2,NA,CASRSVKNTGELFF
TRBV7-2,NA,CASSLGGTGVEKLFF
TRBV10-3,many,CASSDDVTEAFF
TRBV10-3,many,CAISDSGTAEVEQYF
TRBV7-9,NA,CASSFGASEKLFF
TRBV19,NA,CASSIAGGPDTEAFF
TRBV15,many,CATSRDQGPGNTIYF
TRBV4-3,NA,CASSQDMDFYEQYF
TRBV6-5,NA,CASSYQRGGDYGYTF
TRBV15,many,CATSRDLGGMGNYEQYF
TRBV9,NA,CASSWDSLKTDTQYF
TRBV6-1,NA,CASKYRAVNTEAFF
TRBV30,NA,CAWILSGNTEAFF
TRBV12-3/TRBV12-4,NA,CASSFGTPSGAQHF
TRBV12-3/TRBV12-4,few,CASSLVGGDMNTEAFF
TRBV7-2,few,CASSPSLGTGGRYTF
TRBV5-5,NA,CASSLMAVSNQPQHF
TRBV7-7,many,CASSSTYSQETQYF
TRBV12-3/TRBV12-4,NA,CASSLLGLHTEAFF
TRBV7-9,NA,CASSGMGLSSEAFF
TRBV20-1,few,CSARDTSGGYEQYF
TRBV5-1,NA,CASRWAGEETQYF
TRBV5-1,NA,CASSQASGDSGNTIYF
TRBV6-5,NA,CASTSPVTSRTYEQYF
TRBV5-6,many,CASSRTEDYTF
TRBV6-5,many,CASSPSGTVNTEAFF
TRBV29-1,NA,CSVSEGEDTIYF
TRBV19,many,CASSTQGYEQYF
TRBV27,few,CASSLSVIGRKETQYF
TRBV7-9,once,CASSLGGQGQDNYGYTF
TRBV7-2,NA,CASSLVHGTRSYEQYF
TRBV7-2,few,CASSWTPWTGGVTGELFF
TRBV25-1,NA,CASRGIGGGYEQYF
TRBV19,NA,CASIQTHSGFQPQHF
TRBV7-2,once,CASSLGPLGNQPQHF
TRBV7-2,NA,CASSSQGVTGQPQHF